This TCR beta chain was obtained from a study of T cells in tuberculosis. This table comes from immunoSEQ multiplex PCR, and its TCRdb copy is limited to in-frame clones, with some not included. This table holds nearly 35,000 clones, roughly 92% found once. V was shortened by 0 bases and J by 0 bases, with 10 bases between the two germline ends. The CDR3 totals 15 residues. Per germline, CDR1 SGDLS and CDR2 YYNGEE. The J gene is TRBJ2-7, the V gene TRBV9; tentative D call: TRBD1 (5 bases). Sequenced material: PBMCs. This TCR came from a donor between 5 and 29 years old with latent tuberculosis or without tuberculosis infection. CDR3 sequence (DNA): TGTGCCAGCAGCGTAGCTGGGGCCGACTCCTACGAGCAGTACTTC. It codes for CASSVAGADSYEQYF.